This T cell receptor (beta chain) was identified during a study of Graves' ophthalmopathy and Graves' hyperthyroidism. Broader study findings: Blood was where most expanded thyroid clonotypes above 0.001 frequency also turned up. Ophthalmopathy cases were distinguished from stable hyperthyroidism by a 13-signature model, reaching around 88% sensitivity and approximately 81% specificity.

The germline gives CDR1 SGHVS, CDR2 FQNEAQ. CDR3 length equals 14 residues. This clonotype was recorded at least ten times. What it binds is not known. One end of the junction varies from germline; a read error may be responsible. Disease in donors with ophthalmopathy had moderate-to-severe activity, CAS ≥3, NOSPECS ≥4 and under 3 months' duration. PBMCs were isolated by Ficoll-Paque density gradient centrifugation, using approximately 10 ml of fresh peripheral blood as the starting material. Amplification targeted the TCR beta CDR3 regions, with RNA transcripts as the source material. Investigators did first-round RT-PCR with HTBI primers, then second-round multiplex PCR. TCRdb recomputed calls from the multiplex PCR reads with MiXCR, one row per CDR3 protein. The sample comprises a few hundred thousand distinct CDR3 sequences, under 20% of which are singletons, and 9% to 15% rests with the top ten.

The sequence was obtained from an adult man with Graves' ophthalmopathy. Source material: peripheral blood. J is TRBJ1-1 and V is TRBV7-8; 8 positions match TRBD1. The CDR3 is CASSSTGGNIEAFF. CDR3 in DNA: TGTGCCAGCAGCTCAACAGGGGGGAACATTGAAGCTTTCTTT. The complete variable domain, with remaining parts taken from reference TRBV7-8 and TRBJ1-1, reads GAGVSQSPRYKVAKRGQDVALRCDPISGHVSLFWYQQALGQGPEFLTYFQNEAQLDKSGLPSDRFFAERPEGSVSTLKIQRTQQEDSAVYLCASSSTGGNIEAFFGQGTRLTVV.